Here is one T cell receptor (beta chain) with its context. Antigen unknown. The PCR made use of 60 Vbeta and 13 Jbeta primers. Sequenced by immunoSEQ multiplex PCR; TCRdb stores in-frame clones only, minus some. The sample carries about 51,000 clones, 81% recorded once. CDR3 size: 14 residues. CDR1 is PRHDT, CDR2 FYEKMQ, per germline (reference sequence). This sample stems from a study of cytomegalovirus exposure and HLA in healthy donors. Study results and limitations: A cluster of highly shared sequence variants was likely a sequencing artifact. In a later analysis, across HLA loci, associated TCR counts were highest for DRB1, lowest for HLA-C.

Sample: PBMCs. The source is a boy aged 5-17 years in good health and CMV-seropositive. This rearrangement joins TRBV13 to TRBJ2-5, with 8 bases identical to TRBD1. The J call could be wrong; TRBJ2-7 is a better fit for the DNA end. The DNA of the CDR3 is TGTGCCAGCAGCACCCAGGGGGCTCTCTACGAGCAGTACTTC. It yields the protein CASSTQGALYEQYF.